These T cell receptor beta chains were read from a single sample in a study of cytomegalovirus exposure and HLA in healthy donors. Profiled with immunoSEQ multiplex PCR; TCRdb holds only in-frame clones, not every one. The sample lists about 58,000 clones; 90% were seen once. The sequenced material came from PBMCs. These receptors were obtained from a man aged 18 to 35 in good health and CMV-seronegative. The CDR3 runs from the conserved cysteine through the conserved F or W.

j_call: TRBJ2-5
v_call: TRBV7-8
cdr3_length: 15
cdr3_aa: CASSLEGLARETQYF

j_call: TRBJ2-7
v_call: TRBV7-9
cdr3_length: 18
cdr3_aa: CASSPLYVFDHSSYEQYF

j_call: TRBJ2-2
v_call: TRBV6-5
cdr3_length: 14
cdr3_aa: CASSYDTNTGELFF

j_call: TRBJ1-2
v_call: TRBV5-8
cdr3_length: 17
cdr3_aa: CASSPPPGGGRGYGYTF

j_call: TRBJ2-7
v_call: TRBV7-9
cdr3_length: 15
cdr3_aa: CASSLGTWSSYEQYF

j_call: TRBJ2-1
v_call: TRBV11-3
cdr3_length: 16
cdr3_aa: CASSSRDRGSYNEQFF

j_call: TRBJ1-2
v_call: TRBV6-6
cdr3_length: 14
cdr3_aa: CASMYTGTLGGYTF

j_call: TRBJ1-5
v_call: TRBV19
cdr3_length: 15
cdr3_aa: CASSLTGNSNQPQHF

j_call: TRBJ2-1
v_call: TRBV7-4
cdr3_length: 13
cdr3_aa: CASSPSTYNEQFF

j_call: TRBJ2-1
v_call: TRBV7-2
cdr3_length: 15
cdr3_aa: CASSLTSGSRYEQFF

j_call: TRBJ1-1
v_call: TRBV18
cdr3_length: 13
cdr3_aa: CASSAGVGTEAFF

j_call: TRBJ2-3
v_call: TRBV5-8
cdr3_length: 14
cdr3_aa: CASSSGRLTDTQYF

j_call: TRBJ2-5
v_call: TRBV7-9
cdr3_length: 18
cdr3_aa: CASSLDMVVAGSQETQYF

j_call: TRBJ2-2
v_call: TRBV2
cdr3_length: 15
cdr3_aa: CASSEVGLTTGELFF

j_call: TRBJ1-1
v_call: TRBV2
cdr3_length: 13
cdr3_aa: CASRLQGAAEAFF

j_call: TRBJ2-3
v_call: TRBV5-1
cdr3_length: 20
cdr3_aa: CASSSQTHTLAGVSTDTQYF

j_call: TRBJ2-2
v_call: TRBV5-1
cdr3_length: 16
cdr3_aa: CASSPFGGVDTGELFF

j_call: TRBJ2-5
v_call: TRBV9
cdr3_length: 14
cdr3_aa: CASSPTGTHETQYF

j_call: TRBJ2-2
v_call: TRBV15
cdr3_length: 18
cdr3_aa: CATSPQGGRTGYTGELFF

j_call: TRBJ2-5
v_call: TRBV2
cdr3_length: 15
cdr3_aa: CASSVIAGGQETQYF

j_call: TRBJ2-3
v_call: TRBV13
cdr3_length: 14
cdr3_aa: CASSRDRGTDTQYF

j_call: TRBJ2-7
v_call: TRBV27
cdr3_length: 14
cdr3_aa: CASSLRGDSYEQYF

j_call: TRBJ2-3
v_call: TRBV27
cdr3_length: 13
cdr3_aa: CASSFGGRAPQYF

j_call: TRBJ1-1
v_call: TRBV29-1
cdr3_length: 14
cdr3_aa: CSGGTGAMNTEAFF

j_call: TRBJ2-5
v_call: TRBV5-4
cdr3_length: 13
cdr3_aa: CASSYTGLETQYF

j_call: TRBJ2-3
v_call: TRBV7-2
cdr3_length: 16
cdr3_aa: CASSLAEGQGTDTQYF

j_call: TRBJ2-1
v_call: TRBV28
cdr3_length: 16
cdr3_aa: CASSSPRGWSYNEQFF

j_call: TRBJ1-1
v_call: TRBV7-9
cdr3_length: 14
cdr3_aa: CASTLTGIITEAFF

j_call: TRBJ1-1
v_call: TRBV11-2
cdr3_length: 14
cdr3_aa: CASSSTQGAVWAFF

j_call: TRBJ2-4
v_call: TRBV5-1
cdr3_length: 14
cdr3_aa: CASSRGSTGDIQYF

j_call: TRBJ2-1
v_call: TRBV9
cdr3_length: 15
cdr3_aa: CASSGTASSYNEQFF

j_call: TRBJ1-4
v_call: TRBV6-5
cdr3_length: 15
cdr3_aa: CASSYSGTGGEKLFF

j_call: TRBJ1-1
v_call: TRBV4-3
cdr3_length: 17
cdr3_aa: CASSQGLVQGVGTEAFF

j_call: TRBJ1-1
v_call: TRBV11-3
cdr3_length: 14
cdr3_aa: CASSRLDSSTEAFF